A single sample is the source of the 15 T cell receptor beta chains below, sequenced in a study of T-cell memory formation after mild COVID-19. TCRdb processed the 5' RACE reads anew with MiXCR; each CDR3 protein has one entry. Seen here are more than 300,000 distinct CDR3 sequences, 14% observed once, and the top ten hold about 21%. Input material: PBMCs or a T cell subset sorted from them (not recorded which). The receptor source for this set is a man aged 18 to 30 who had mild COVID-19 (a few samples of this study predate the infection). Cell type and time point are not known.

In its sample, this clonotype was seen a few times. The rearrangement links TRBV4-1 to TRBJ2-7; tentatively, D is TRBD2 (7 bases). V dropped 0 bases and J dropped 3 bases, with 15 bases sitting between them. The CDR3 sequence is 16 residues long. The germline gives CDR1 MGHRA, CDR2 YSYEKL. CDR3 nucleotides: TGCGCCAGCAGCCAAGATCACGGGGGGCAGGGCTACGAGCAGTACGTC. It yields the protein CASSQDHGGQGYEQYV.

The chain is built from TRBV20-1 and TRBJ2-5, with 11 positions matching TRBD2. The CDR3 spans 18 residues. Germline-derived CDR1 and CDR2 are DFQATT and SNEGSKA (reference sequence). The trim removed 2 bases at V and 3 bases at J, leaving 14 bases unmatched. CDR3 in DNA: TGCAGTGCTAGACGGGCTAGCGGGGGGCCTTTTACCAAAGAGACCCAGTACTTC. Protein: CSARRASGGPFTKETQYF.

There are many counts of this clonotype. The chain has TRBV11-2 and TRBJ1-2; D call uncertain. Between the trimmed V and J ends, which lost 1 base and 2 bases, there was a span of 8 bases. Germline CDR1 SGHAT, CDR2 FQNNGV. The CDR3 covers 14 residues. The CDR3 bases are TGTGCCAGCAGCTTAGTGGCAGCGAACTATGGCTACACCTTC. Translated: CASSLVAANYGYTF.

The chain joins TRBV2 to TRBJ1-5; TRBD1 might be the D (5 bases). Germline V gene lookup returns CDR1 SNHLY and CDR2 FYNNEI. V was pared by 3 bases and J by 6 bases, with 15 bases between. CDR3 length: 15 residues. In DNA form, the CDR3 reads TGTGCCAGCAGTGATCCGGGGGGAGACAGTCAGCCCCAGCATTTT. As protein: CASSDPGGDSQPQHF.

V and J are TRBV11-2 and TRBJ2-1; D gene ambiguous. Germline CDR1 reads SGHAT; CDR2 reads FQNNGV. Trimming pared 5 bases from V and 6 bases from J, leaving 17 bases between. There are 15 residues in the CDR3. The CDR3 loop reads CASSPTLGLSNEQFF. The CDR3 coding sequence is TGTGCCAGCAGCCCTACCCTAGGGCTCAGCAATGAGCAGTTCTTC.

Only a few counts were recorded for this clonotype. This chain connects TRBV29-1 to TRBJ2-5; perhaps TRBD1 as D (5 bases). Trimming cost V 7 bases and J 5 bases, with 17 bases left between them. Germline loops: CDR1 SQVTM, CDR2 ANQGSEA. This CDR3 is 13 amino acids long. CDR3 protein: CSASTQGRETQYF. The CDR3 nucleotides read TGCAGCGCCAGTACTCAGGGCCGGGAGACCCAGTACTTC.

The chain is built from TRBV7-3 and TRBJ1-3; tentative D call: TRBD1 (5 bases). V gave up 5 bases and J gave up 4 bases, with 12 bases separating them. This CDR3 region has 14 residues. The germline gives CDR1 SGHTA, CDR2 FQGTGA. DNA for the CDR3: TGTGCCAGCAGCCTCCGGCCAGGGGGAAACACCATATATTTT. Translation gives CASSLRPGGNTIYF.

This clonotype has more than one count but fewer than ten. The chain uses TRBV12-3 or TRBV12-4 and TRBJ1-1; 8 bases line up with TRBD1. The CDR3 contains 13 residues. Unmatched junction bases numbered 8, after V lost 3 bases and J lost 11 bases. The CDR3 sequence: CASSFATGDNAFF. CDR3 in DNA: TGTGCCAGCAGTTTCGCGACAGGGGATAATGCTTTCTTT.

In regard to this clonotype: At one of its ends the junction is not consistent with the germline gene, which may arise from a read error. DNA for the CDR3: TGTGCCAGCAGTTTTTGGGCGGGGGGCAACGTCCTGACTTTC. Its translation is CASSFWAGGNVLTF. J is TRBJ2-6 and V is TRBV12-3 or TRBV12-4; 8 bases are a match to TRBD2. This CDR3 is built from 14 residues.

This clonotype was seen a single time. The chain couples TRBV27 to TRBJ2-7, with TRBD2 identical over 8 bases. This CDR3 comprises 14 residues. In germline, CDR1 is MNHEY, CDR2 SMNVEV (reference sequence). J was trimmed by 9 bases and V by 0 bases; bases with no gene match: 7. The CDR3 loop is CASSLSPGGPRQYV. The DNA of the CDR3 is TGTGCCAGCAGTTTATCCCCGGGGGGGCCGCGGCAGTACGTC.

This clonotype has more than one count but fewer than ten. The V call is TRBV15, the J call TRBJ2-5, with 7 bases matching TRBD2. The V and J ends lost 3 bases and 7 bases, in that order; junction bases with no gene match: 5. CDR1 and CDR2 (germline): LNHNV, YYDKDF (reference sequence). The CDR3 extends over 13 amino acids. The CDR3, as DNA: TGTGCCACCAGCAGGGGAGGGGCCGGGACCCAGTACTTC. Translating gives CATSRGGAGTQYF.

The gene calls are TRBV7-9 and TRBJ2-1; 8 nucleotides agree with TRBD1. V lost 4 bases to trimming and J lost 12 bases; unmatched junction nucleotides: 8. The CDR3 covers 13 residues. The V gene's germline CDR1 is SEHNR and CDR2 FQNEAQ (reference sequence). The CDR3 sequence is CASSSSQGARQFF. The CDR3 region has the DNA TGTGCCAGCAGCTCGTCCCAGGGGGCGCGGCAGTTCTTC.

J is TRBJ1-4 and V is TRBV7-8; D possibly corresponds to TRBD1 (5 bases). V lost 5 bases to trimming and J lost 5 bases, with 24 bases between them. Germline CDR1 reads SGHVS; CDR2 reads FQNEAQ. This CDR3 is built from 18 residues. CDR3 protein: CASSPRQSRSLQNEKLFF. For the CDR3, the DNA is TGTGCCAGCAGCCCCCGACAGAGTCGTAGCCTTCAAAATGAAAAACTGTTTTTT.

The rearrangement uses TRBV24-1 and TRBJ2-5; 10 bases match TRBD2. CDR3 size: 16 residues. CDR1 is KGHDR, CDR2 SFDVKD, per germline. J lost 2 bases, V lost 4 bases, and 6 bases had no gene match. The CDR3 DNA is TGTGCCACCAGTGACCCCTCTAGCGGGGGACAAGAGACCCAGTACTTC. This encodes CATSDPSSGGQETQYF.

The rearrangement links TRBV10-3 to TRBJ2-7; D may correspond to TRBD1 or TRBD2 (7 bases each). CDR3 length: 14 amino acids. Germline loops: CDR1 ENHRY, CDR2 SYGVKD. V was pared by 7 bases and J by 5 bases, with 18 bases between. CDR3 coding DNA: TGTGCCATCACCTCCGACAGGGAGGGGAACGAGCAGTACTTC. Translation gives CAITSDREGNEQYF.